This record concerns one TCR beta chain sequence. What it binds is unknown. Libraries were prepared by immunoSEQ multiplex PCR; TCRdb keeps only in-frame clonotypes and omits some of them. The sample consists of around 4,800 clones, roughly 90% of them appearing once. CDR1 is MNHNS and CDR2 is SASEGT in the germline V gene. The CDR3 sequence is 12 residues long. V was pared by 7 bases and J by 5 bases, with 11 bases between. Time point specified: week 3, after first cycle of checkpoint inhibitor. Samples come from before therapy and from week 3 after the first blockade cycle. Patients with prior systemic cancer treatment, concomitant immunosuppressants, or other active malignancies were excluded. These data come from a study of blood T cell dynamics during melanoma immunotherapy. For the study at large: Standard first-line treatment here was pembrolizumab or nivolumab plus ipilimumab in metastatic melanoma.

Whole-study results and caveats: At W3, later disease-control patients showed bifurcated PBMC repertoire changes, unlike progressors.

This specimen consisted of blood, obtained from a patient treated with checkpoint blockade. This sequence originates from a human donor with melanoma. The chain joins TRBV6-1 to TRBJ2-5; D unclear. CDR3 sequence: CASTSTRETQYF. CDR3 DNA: TGTGCCAGCACCTCCACCCGGGAGACCCAGTACTTC.